The 17 T cell receptor beta chains given below trace back to one sample, sequenced in a study of blood T cells in healthy people across ages. Using a J-beta primer mix together with a sample-barcoded 5' primer, a second PCR was run for roughly 6 to 12 cycles. TCRdb recomputed calls from the 5' RACE reads with MiXCR, one row per CDR3 protein. In the table there are around 870,000 distinct CDR3 sequences, roughly 26% of which are singletons. Sequenced material: blood. These TCRs come from an elderly woman in good health.

This clonotype was observed at least ten times. V is TRBV3-1 and J is TRBJ2-1, with a possible D match to TRBD1 (6 bases). There are 14 residues in the CDR3. Germline assignment: CDR1 LGHDT and CDR2 YNNKEL (reference sequence). V lost 4 bases and J lost 13, with 20 bases in between. The CDR3 region is CASSRLAGDPHQFF. Written as DNA, the CDR3 is TGTGCCAGCAGCCGTCTCGCAGGGGACCCACACCAGTTCTTC.

Of note for this clonotype: This could be a read error, since a much larger clone is one nucleotide away. The rearrangement joins TRBV5-5 to TRBJ2-7; TRBD1 aligns across 7 bases. V was pared by 3 bases and J by 5 bases, with 8 bases of the junction left unmatched. Germline CDR1 and CDR2: SGHKS and YYEKEE (reference sequence). This CDR3 is 14 amino acids long. The CDR3 DNA is TGTGCCAGCAGCTGGCGGACAGGTTTCGACGAGCAGTACTTC. Its protein product is CASSWRTGFDEQYF.

V is TRBV9 and J is TRBJ1-2; 8 nucleotides line up with TRBD1. Germline-derived CDR1 and CDR2 are SGDLS and YYNGEE. The length of the CDR3 is 13 residues. Trimming cost V 2 bases and J 8 bases; bases outside gene matches: 5. For the CDR3, the DNA is TGTGCCAGCAGCGTCGGGACAGGAACGGGCTACACCTTC. Its protein is CASSVGTGTGYTF.

This clonotype showed up many times. The rearrangement uses TRBV6-5 and TRBJ1-2, with D perhaps matching TRBD1 (5 bases). CDR3 length equals 13 residues. CDR1 is MNHEY and CDR2 is SVGAGI in the germline V gene. Between the trimmed V and J ends, which lost 5 bases and 6 bases, there was a span of 13 bases. CDR3 DNA: TGTGCCAGCAGTATGGACAATCGCGATGGCTACACCTTC. Translation: CASSMDNRDGYTF.

For this clonotype: This may come from a read error, since a much larger clone is one base off. The V gene is TRBV3-1, the J gene TRBJ2-5; no clear D. V lost 4 bases, J lost 2 bases, and 14 bases lay in between. Per the germline V gene, CDR1 is LGHDT and CDR2 is YNNKEL (reference sequence). This CDR3 has 15 residues. Written as DNA, the CDR3 is TGTGCCAGCAGCCCTGATGTCGTCAGACAAGAGACCCAGTACTTC. Translation gives CASSPDVVRQETQYF.

This clonotype has at least ten counts. The V gene is TRBV20-1, the J gene TRBJ2-1; perhaps D is TRBD1 or TRBD2 (5 bases each). V was trimmed by 1 base and J by 6 bases, leaving 16 bases between them. Germline assignment: CDR1 DFQATT and CDR2 SNEGSKA (reference sequence). The CDR3 sequence is 15 residues long. The CDR3 bases are TGCAGTGCTAGAGCCCCGACAGACTACTTCAATGAGCAGTTCTTC. Translating it yields CSARAPTDYFNEQFF.

This clonotype was detected only once. The chain links TRBV11-2 to TRBJ2-3; tentatively, D is TRBD2 (5 bases). V dropped 4 bases and J dropped 1 base, with 15 bases sitting between them. The CDR3 is 16 amino acids. Germline loops: CDR1 SGHAT, CDR2 FQNNGV. The CDR3 DNA reads as TGTGCCAGCAGCTCGAAAGCGGTTACTGGCACAGATACGCAGTATTTT. The encoded protein is CASSSKAVTGTDTQYF.

The V gene is TRBV20-1, the J gene TRBJ1-5; no reliable D call. The germline V gene has CDR1 DFQATT and CDR2 SNEGSKA (reference sequence). The CDR3 contains 11 residues. Deletions cut 3 bases from V and 6 bases from J, with 6 bases between. The CDR3 here is CSASAGQPQHF. The CDR3 nucleotides are TGCAGTGCTAGTGCGGGTCAGCCCCAGCATTTT.

There are a few counts of this clonotype. The CDR3 sequence: CASSLETNSPLHF. CDR3 nucleotides: TGTGCCAGCAGCTTGGAGACGAATTCACCCCTCCACTTT. V gene TRBV5-6 combines with J gene TRBJ1-6; D is unresolved. Germline values: CDR1 SGHDT, CDR2 YYEEEE. Trimming pared 0 bases from V and 7 bases from J, leaving 5 bases between. The CDR3 runs to 13 residues. The full variable domain, completed using reference TRBV5-6 and TRBJ1-6, is DAGVTQSPTHLIKTRGQQVTLRCSPKSGHDTVSWYQQALGQGPQFIFQYYEEEERQRGNFPDRFSGHQFPNYSSELNVNALLLGDSALYLCASSLETNSPLHFGNGTRLTVT.

This clonotype came up many times. V usage is TRBV19 and J usage is TRBJ2-1, with TRBD2 matching 9 bases. CDR1 and CDR2 from the germline V gene are LNHDA and SQIVND (reference sequence). The CDR3 has 11 amino acids. V shed 3 bases and J 15 bases; nucleotides not matched to a gene: 3. CDR3: CASSMSGGLFF. The CDR3 coding sequence is TGTGCCAGTAGTATGAGCGGGGGGTTGTTCTTC.

The rearrangement links TRBV7-2 to TRBJ2-1; possibly TRBD1 or TRBD2 for D (6 bases each). The CDR3 has 15 residues. V was trimmed by 5 bases and J by 2 bases, leaving 13 bases between them. The V gene's germline CDR1 is SGHTA and CDR2 FQGNSA. The chain's CDR3 is CASSGGGITYNEQFF. DNA of the CDR3: TGTGCCAGCAGCGGGGGCGGGATTACCTACAATGAGCAGTTCTTC.

This clonotype has a count of ten or more. The rearrangement joins TRBV5-1 to TRBJ2-5; D could derive from TRBD1 or TRBD2 (7 bases each). This CDR3 has 16 residues. V lost 7 bases and J lost 5, with 24 bases in between. Per the germline V gene, CDR1 is SGHRS and CDR2 is YFSETQ. The CDR3 DNA reads as TGCGCCAGCGAGGAGGGGGCAAACCTCGGGGGGGAGACCCAGTACTTC. It specifies CASEEGANLGGETQYF.

Here the CDR3 DNA reads TGCGCCAGCAGCTGGGAGCCAGGGGTCGGGACCCAGTACTTC. Residues: CASSWEPGVGTQYF. The chain links TRBV5-1 to TRBJ2-5, with D tentatively TRBD1 (6 bases). The germline gives CDR1 SGHRS, CDR2 YFSETQ. This CDR3 comprises 14 residues. Trimming pared 3 bases from V and 7 bases from J, leaving 16 bases between.

This clonotype turned up a few times. This chain uses TRBV18 with TRBJ2-1, with 7 nucleotides matching TRBD1. From germline, CDR1 is KGHSH and CDR2 LQKENI. This CDR3 has 13 residues. Trimming removed 4 bases from V and 9 bases from J; junction bases left unmatched: 6. The CDR3 is CASSHDRAAEQFF. As DNA, the CDR3 is TGTGCCAGCTCACACGACAGGGCGGCTGAGCAGTTCTTC.

Regarding this clonotype: It may be a read error: a sequence one base away is much more abundant. This chain joins TRBV6-2 or TRBV6-3 and TRBJ2-7; D assignment may be TRBD1 or TRBD2 (6 bases each). There are 14 residues in the CDR3. Trimming left V 5 bases short and J 7 bases short, with 18 bases between. CDR1 and CDR2 (germline): MNHEY, SVGEGT. CDR3 protein: CASSRPGAYNEQYF. DNA of the CDR3: TGTGCCAGCAGTCGTCCGGGGGCCTACAATGAGCAGTACTTC.

This clonotype came up a few times. This chain connects TRBV28 to TRBJ2-3; the match to TRBD1 covers 10 bases. V trimming: 5 bases; J trimming: 5 bases; junction bases outside the gene matches: 7. CDR1 and CDR2 from the germline V gene are MDHEN and SYDVKM. The CDR3 runs 15 residues. The CDR3 protein is CASSPYGTGEDTQYF. CDR3 nucleotide sequence: TGTGCCAGCAGTCCGTACGGGACAGGGGAAGATACGCAGTATTTT.

This clonotype was found a few times. The V and J genes are TRBV7-8 and TRBJ2-2; D is perhaps TRBD1 (5 bases). Trimming left V 2 bases short and J 6 bases short, with 13 bases between. The CDR3 extends over 15 amino acids. Germline V gene data show CDR1 as SGHVS and CDR2 as FQNEAQ. CDR3 in amino acids: CASSLPTTGSGELFF. For the CDR3, the DNA is TGTGCCAGCAGCTTACCCACAACAGGATCCGGGGAGCTGTTTTTT.